The rows below give T cell receptor beta chains drawn from one sample of a study of identical twins. TCRdb re-derived calls from the 5' RACE reads in MiXCR, one entry per CDR3 protein. The data contain some 900,000 distinct CDR3 sequences, 9% to 15% of them singletons. This same sample was also part of a study on yellow fever vaccine responses in identical twins.

The specimen sequenced was PBMCs. Receptor source: a woman aged 18-30 years in good health. CDR3s include the opening cysteine and the closing phenylalanine or tryptophan. Fields, in order: J gene, D gene, clone size, V gene, CDR3 protein, CDR3 DNA. The D gene is left open where the match is weak. Expanded clones get a size class; other rows say once, few or many, or leave the size out.

J gene: TRBJ2-1
D gene: TRBD2
clone size: few
V gene: TRBV4-1
CDR3 protein: CASSDRLAGGRNNEQFF
CDR3 DNA: TGCGCCAGCAGCGATAGACTAGCGGGAGGGAGGAACAATGAGCAGTTCTTC

J gene: TRBJ2-1
D gene: NA
clone size: many
V gene: TRBV2
CDR3 protein: CASRPVATDYNEQFF
CDR3 DNA: TGTGCCAGCAGGCCGGTAGCGACCGACTACAATGAGCAGTTCTTC

J gene: TRBJ2-1
D gene: NA
clone size: few
V gene: TRBV2
CDR3 protein: CASSYWGERSYNEQFF
CDR3 DNA: TGTGCCAGCAGTTATTGGGGGGAGCGCTCCTACAATGAGCAGTTCTTC

J gene: TRBJ2-1
D gene: TRBD2
clone size: many
V gene: TRBV9
CDR3 protein: CASSVIGFAGVLNEQFF
CDR3 DNA: TGTGCCAGCAGCGTCATCGGGTTTGCGGGAGTTCTCAATGAGCAGTTCTTC

J gene: TRBJ1-3
D gene: TRBD1
clone size: many
V gene: TRBV12-3/TRBV12-4
CDR3 protein: CASSRDRVGNTIYF
CDR3 DNA: TGTGCCAGCAGCCGCGACAGGGTTGGAAACACCATATATTTT

J gene: TRBJ1-1
D gene: NA
clone size: NA
V gene: TRBV2
CDR3 protein: CASYAGTQLGTEAFF
CDR3 DNA: TGTGCCAGCTACGCAGGGACCCAATTGGGGACTGAAGCTTTCTTT

J gene: TRBJ1-4
D gene: NA
clone size: NA
V gene: TRBV20-1
CDR3 protein: CSARETVGNEKLFF
CDR3 DNA: TGCAGTGCTAGAGAAACAGTGGGTAATGAAAAACTGTTTTTT

J gene: TRBJ2-7
D gene: TRBD1
clone size: NA
V gene: TRBV19
CDR3 protein: CASSANQGAFYEQYF
CDR3 DNA: TGTGCCAGTAGTGCAAATCAGGGGGCGTTTTACGAGCAGTACTTC

J gene: TRBJ1-5
D gene: NA
clone size: many
V gene: TRBV12-3/TRBV12-4
CDR3 protein: CASSSNARGNQPQHF
CDR3 DNA: TGTGCCAGCAGTTCCAACGCCAGGGGAAATCAGCCCCAGCATTTT

J gene: TRBJ2-2
D gene: NA
clone size: few
V gene: TRBV27
CDR3 protein: CASSLPYGGELFF
CDR3 DNA: TGTGCCAGCAGTTTACCCTATGGCGGGGAGCTGTTTTTT

J gene: TRBJ2-3
D gene: TRBD1
clone size: NA
V gene: TRBV7-9
CDR3 protein: CASSKTGGAGTDTQYF
CDR3 DNA: TGTGCCAGCAGCAAAACAGGGGGCGCGGGCACAGATACGCAGTATTTT

J gene: TRBJ2-1
D gene: NA
clone size: NA
V gene: TRBV5-8
CDR3 protein: CASSSGLTSNNEQFF
CDR3 DNA: TGTGCCAGCAGCTCAGGACTAACCTCAAACAATGAGCAGTTCTTC

J gene: TRBJ2-3
D gene: TRBD2
clone size: NA
V gene: TRBV9
CDR3 protein: CASSVGSGGSDTQYF
CDR3 DNA: TGTGCCAGCAGCGTGGGAAGCGGGGGGTCAGATACGCAGTATTTT

J gene: TRBJ2-4
D gene: NA
clone size: NA
V gene: TRBV6-1
CDR3 protein: CASSLGVGLAKNIQYF
CDR3 DNA: TGTGCCAGCAGCCTAGGGGTGGGGCTGGCCAAAAACATTCAGTACTTC

J gene: TRBJ2-3
D gene: NA
clone size: many
V gene: TRBV28
CDR3 protein: CASSRQFSTDTQYF
CDR3 DNA: TGTGCCAGCAGCCGACAGTTTAGCACAGATACGCAGTATTTT

J gene: TRBJ1-2
D gene: TRBD1
clone size: NA
V gene: TRBV5-1
CDR3 protein: CASSSAGGYGYTF
CDR3 DNA: TGCGCCAGCAGCAGTGCAGGGGGCTATGGCTACACCTTC

J gene: TRBJ2-7
D gene: NA
clone size: many
V gene: TRBV10-1
CDR3 protein: CASSEGVPYEQYF
CDR3 DNA: TGCGCCAGCAGTGAAGGGGTTCCCTACGAGCAGTACTTC

J gene: TRBJ2-3
D gene: TRBD2
clone size: NA
V gene: TRBV11-3
CDR3 protein: CASSPRTSGGRSDTQYF
CDR3 DNA: TGTGCCAGCAGCCCTCGGACTAGCGGGGGACGTTCAGATACGCAGTATTTT

J gene: TRBJ2-1
D gene: TRBD2
clone size: NA
V gene: TRBV12-3/TRBV12-4
CDR3 protein: CASSLPLSGRYNEQFF
CDR3 DNA: TGTGCCAGCAGTTTACCCCTCAGCGGGAGGTACAATGAGCAGTTCTTC

J gene: TRBJ2-1
D gene: NA
clone size: few
V gene: TRBV20-1
CDR3 protein: CSARAQWPAQFF
CDR3 DNA: TGCAGTGCTAGAGCCCAATGGCCGGCTCAGTTCTTC

J gene: TRBJ2-2
D gene: NA
clone size: few
V gene: TRBV2
CDR3 protein: CASSEALGSNGELFF
CDR3 DNA: TGTGCCAGCAGTGAAGCGCTTGGGTCGAACGGGGAGCTGTTTTTT

J gene: TRBJ2-1
D gene: NA
clone size: few
V gene: TRBV12-3/TRBV12-4
CDR3 protein: CASSLWLEPYNEQFF
CDR3 DNA: TGTGCCAGCAGTTTATGGTTGGAGCCCTACAATGAGCAGTTCTTC

J gene: TRBJ2-1
D gene: NA
clone size: few
V gene: TRBV5-1
CDR3 protein: CASSLKQGQRGYNEQFF
CDR3 DNA: TGCGCCAGCAGCTTAAAACAGGGTCAGAGGGGATACAATGAGCAGTTCTTC

J gene: TRBJ2-6
D gene: NA
clone size: few
V gene: TRBV5-1
CDR3 protein: CASSNTNRAGANVLTF
CDR3 DNA: TGCGCCAGCAGCAATACTAACCGGGCTGGGGCCAACGTCCTGACTTTC